These 31 T cell receptor beta chains were sequenced from one sample in a study of technical replicates of blood from a few donors. TCRdb keeps only in-frame clones here, not all; method: immunoSEQ multiplex PCR. The sample yields 76,000 or so clones, over 75% seen once. The material sequenced was T cells isolated from PBMCs. The source is a human donor in good health.

This clone occurred once. The chain links TRBV7-3 to TRBJ2-5; possible D gene TRBD1, 6 bases. Trimming removed 5 bases at V and 5 bases at J, with 15 bases between. The germline V gene has CDR1 SGHTA and CDR2 FQGTGA. The CDR3 totals 14 residues. CDR3 residues: CASSDPDRRETQYF. The CDR3 DNA is TGTGCCAGCAGCGATCCCGACAGGCGGGAGACCCAGTACTTC.

The V and J genes are TRBV7-9 and TRBJ1-1, with unresolved D. This CDR3 is built from 14 residues. Germline values: CDR1 SEHNR, CDR2 FQNEAQ (reference sequence). Trimming pared 1 base from V and 0 bases from J, leaving 6 bases between. CDR3 coding DNA: TGTGCCAGCAGCTTAGGTGTATTGAACACTGAAGCTTTCTTT. Residues: CASSLGVLNTEAFF.

This sequence joins TRBV5-4 and TRBJ2-3; 7 bases line up with TRBD2. This CDR3 contains 15 residues. The trim removed 2 bases at V and 1 base at J, leaving 4 bases unmatched. Looked up from germline, CDR1 is SGHNT and CDR2 is YYREEE (reference sequence). The CDR3: CASSLGGGGTDTQYF. CDR3 nucleotide sequence: TGTGCCAGCAGCTTAGGCGGGGGTGGCACAGATACGCAGTATTTT.

The gene calls are TRBV5-1 and TRBJ1-2; a possible D gene is TRBD1 (6 bases). The CDR3 has 16 amino acids. The ends were cut back, 4 bases at V and 2 bases at J, with 18 bases in the middle. CDR1 is SGHRS, CDR2 YFSETQ, per germline. CDR3 protein: CASSQNPGTPNYGYTF. The DNA of the CDR3 is TGCGCCAGCAGCCAAAACCCCGGGACACCCAACTATGGCTACACCTTC.

This clone was observed once. The chain is built from TRBV5-1 and TRBJ2-6, with D hard to call. Germline values: CDR1 SGHRS, CDR2 YFSETQ. With 5 bases removed from V and 1 base from J, the gap between germline ends came to 7 bases. The CDR3 contains 14 residues. DNA for the CDR3: TGCGCCAGCAGACTGGAGTCTGGGGCCAACGTCCTGACTTTC. This sequence encodes CASRLESGANVLTF.

The V call is TRBV28, the J call TRBJ1-2, with a possible D match to TRBD1 (6 bases). The germline V gene encodes CDR1 MDHEN and CDR2 SYDVKM. This CDR3 is 14 amino acids long. With 4 bases removed from V and 4 bases from J, the gap between germline ends came to 13 bases. The CDR3 here is CASSSIGQIYGYTF. The CDR3 DNA reads as TGTGCCAGCAGTTCGATCGGACAGATCTATGGCTACACCTTC.

This clone was recorded a few times. The chain carries TRBV6-5 and TRBJ1-1; D is unresolved. The ends were cut back, 6 bases at V and 1 base at J, with 9 bases in the middle. The CDR3 is 13 amino acids. Germline V lookup: CDR1 MNHEY, CDR2 SVGAGI. The CDR3 is CASSETWNTEAFF. DNA of the CDR3: TGTGCCAGCAGCGAAACATGGAACACTGAAGCTTTCTTT.

The CDR3 nucleotides are TGTGCCAGCAGTCCGACAGACCTTACTTTGAACACTGAAGCTTTCTTT. Its translation: CASSPTDLTLNTEAFF. The chain employs TRBV28 and TRBJ1-1, with D possibly being TRBD1 (5 bases). The germline V gene has CDR1 MDHEN and CDR2 SYDVKM. The CDR3 spans 16 residues. The germline V and J ends were trimmed by 5 bases and 0 bases, with 16 bases remaining between them.

The V gene is TRBV28, the J gene TRBJ1-5; a weak D match, TRBD1 (6 bases). V shed 5 bases and J shed 2 bases, with 13 bases lying between them. The CDR3 has 15 amino acids. Germline V CDR1 and CDR2: MDHEN, SYDVKM. This chain's CDR3 is CASSRMTGGNQPQHF. The CDR3 bases are TGTGCCAGCAGTCGGATGACAGGCGGCAATCAGCCCCAGCATTTT.

In this sample, this clone turned up once. The CDR3 sequence: CASSLVDLGRNEQFF. DNA for the CDR3: TGTGCCAGCAGCTTAGTCGACCTTGGGAGAAATGAGCAGTTCTTC. The chain couples TRBV11-2 to TRBJ2-1; D is perhaps TRBD2 (5 bases). CDR1 and CDR2 (germline): SGHAT, FQNNGV. The CDR3 runs 15 residues. Trimming took off 1 base at V and 7 bases at J, with 14 bases between the two ends.

V gene TRBV7-9 combines with J gene TRBJ1-1, with TRBD1 as a possible D gene (5 bases). This CDR3 comprises 14 residues. CDR1 SEHNR and CDR2 FQNEAQ come from the germline V gene (reference sequence). Trimming pared 5 bases from V and 0 bases from J, leaving 10 bases between. The CDR3: CASSPNRMNTEAFF. For the CDR3, the DNA is TGTGCCAGCAGCCCAAACAGGATGAACACTGAAGCTTTCTTT. The full variable domain, with the rest looked up from reference TRBV7-9 and TRBJ1-1, is DTGVSQNPRHKITKRGQNVTFRCDPISEHNRLYWYRQTLGQGPEFLTYFQNEAQLEKSRLLSDRFSAERPKGSFSTLEIQRTEQGDSAMYLCASSPNRMNTEAFFGQGTRLTVV.

The chain has TRBV15 and TRBJ2-7, with 9 nucleotides matching TRBD1. The V segment lost 3 bases and the J segment 6 bases; nucleotides outside the gene matches: 3. The germline V gene encodes CDR1 LNHNV and CDR2 YYDKDF (reference sequence). This CDR3 is 13 amino acids long. In DNA, the CDR3 is TGTGCCACCAGCAGGACAGGGGGTCCCGAGCAGTACTTC. Its protein product is CATSRTGGPEQYF.

The chain joins TRBV5-1 to TRBJ2-1; the match to TRBD2 covers 7 bases. Germline V gene lookup returns CDR1 SGHRS and CDR2 YFSETQ. The CDR3 loop spans 14 amino acids. The junction had 5 bases not matched to a gene; V was cut back by 1 base and J by 7 bases. The CDR3 region has the DNA TGCGCCAGCAGCTTGTATGCGGGGGATAATGAGCAGTTCTTC. As protein: CASSLYAGDNEQFF.

The chain is built from TRBV21-1 and TRBJ2-4; TRBD1, as called in the table, went unchecked against the DNA. TRBV21-1 is a listed pseudogene. This CDR3 has 16 amino acids. The CDR3 DNA is TGTGCCAGCAGCAAAGAAGCAGGTGTAGCCAAAAACATTCAGTACTTC. Translated, it gives CASSKEAGVAKNIQYF.

V and J are TRBV5-6 and TRBJ2-7; D uncertain. Trimming left V 3 bases short and J 0 bases short, with 16 bases between. CDR3 length equals 16 residues. Germline assignment: CDR1 SGHDT and CDR2 YYEEEE. The CDR3 sequence is CASSSTVGVSSYEQYF. The CDR3 region has the DNA TGTGCCAGCAGCTCCACAGTCGGCGTCAGCTCCTACGAGCAGTACTTC.

V is TRBV6-1 and J is TRBJ2-1, with TRBD1 matching 10 bases. V dropped 3 bases and J dropped 9; count of bases not matched to a gene: 8. Germline V gene sequence: CDR1 MNHNS, CDR2 SASEGT. The CDR3 is made up of 15 amino acids. CDR3 bases: TGTGCCAGCAGTGATGGGACAGGGGTCCGGAGTGAGCAGTTCTTC. Protein sequence: CASSDGTGVRSEQFF.

J is TRBJ1-1 and V is TRBV19; TRBD1 matches at 7 bases. With 5 bases clipped from V and 0 bases from J, the junction kept 0 bases outside the gene matches. The germline CDR1 and CDR2 sequences are LNHDA and SQIVND (reference sequence). This CDR3 is 13 amino acids long. CDR3 sequence: CASSDRVNTEAFF. The DNA of the CDR3 is TGTGCCAGTAGTGACAGGGTGAACACTGAAGCTTTCTTT. The full variable domain, completed using reference TRBV19 and TRBJ1-1, is DGGITQSPKYLFRKEGQNVTLSCEQNLNHDAMYWYRQDPGQGLRLIYYSQIVNDFQKGDIAEGYSVSREKKESFPLTVTSAQKNPTAFYLCASSDRVNTEAFFGQGTRLTVV.

V is TRBV11-3 and J is TRBJ2-2; D not certain. V gave up 4 bases and J gave up 2 bases, with 11 bases separating them. Germline CDR1 SGHNT, CDR2 YENEEA. The CDR3 is 15 residues long. The CDR3 protein is CASSSREVNTGELFF. The DNA for the CDR3 is TGTGCCAGCAGCTCCCGCGAGGTAAACACCGGGGAGCTGTTTTTT. Based on the CDR3 plus reference TRBV11-3 and TRBJ2-2, the full variable domain is EAGVVQSPRYKIIEKKQPVAFWCNPISGHNTLYWYLQNLGQGPELLIRYENEEAVDDSQLPKDRFSAERLKGVDSTLKIQPAELGDSAVYLCASSSREVNTGELFFGEGSRLTVL.

The rearrangement joins TRBV5-4 to TRBJ1-5, with D tentatively TRBD1 (5 bases). V was trimmed by 4 bases and J by 7 bases, leaving 18 bases between them. Germline V gene lookup returns CDR1 SGHNT and CDR2 YYREEE (reference sequence). The CDR3 sequence is 15 residues long. The CDR3 DNA is TGTGCCAGCAGCCCTGGTCTGGGCGGGGGACAGCCCCAGCATTTT. This gives the protein CASSPGLGGGQPQHF.

This chain joins TRBV6-6 and TRBJ2-7; TRBD1 matches at 10 bases. This CDR3 has 15 amino acids. V lost 7 bases to trimming and J lost 2 bases; unmatched junction nucleotides: 8. Per the germline V gene, CDR1 is MNHNY and CDR2 is SVGAGI (reference sequence). CDR3 nucleotides: TGTGCCAGCACCGAGACAGGGGGCCCTACCTACGAGCAGTACTTC. Its translation: CASTETGGPTYEQYF.

The sample holds one count of this clone. This chain uses TRBV10-1 with TRBJ2-1; 7 bases agree with TRBD1. The CDR3 is made up of 14 amino acids. Germline CDR1 WNHNN, CDR2 SYGVQD (reference sequence). Germline trimming cut 3 bases from V and 7 bases from J; bases unmatched to any gene: 6. As DNA, the CDR3 is TGCGCCAGCAGTGAAACAGGGGCAGGGAATGAGCAGTTCTTC. Residues: CASSETGAGNEQFF.

This chain joins TRBV4-1 and TRBJ2-3, with 10 positions matching TRBD2. Germline CDR1 MGHRA, CDR2 YSYEKL. V lost 1 base to trimming and J lost 5 bases; unmatched junction nucleotides: 3. The CDR3 totals 15 residues. The CDR3 sequence is CASSQVGLAKDTQYF. DNA for the CDR3: TGCGCCAGCAGCCAAGTGGGACTAGCGAAAGATACGCAGTATTTT.

J is TRBJ1-4 and V is TRBV5-1; TRBD1 matches at 9 bases. This CDR3 region has 16 residues. V shed 4 bases, J shed 7 bases, and the junction held 11 bases outside the gene matches. The germline V gene has CDR1 SGHRS and CDR2 YFSETQ. The CDR3 spells CASSLKGPGQGEKLFF. In DNA form, the CDR3 reads TGCGCCAGCAGCCTAAAAGGACCGGGACAGGGTGAAAAACTGTTTTTT.

V and J are TRBV19 and TRBJ1-2; the D gene is possibly TRBD1 (5 bases). CDR3 length equals 12 residues. The ends were cut back, 7 bases at V and 4 bases at J, with 10 bases in the middle. Germline V gives CDR1 LNHDA, CDR2 SQIVND (reference sequence). The CDR3 spells CASTGPGYGYTF. The CDR3 DNA reads TGTGCCAGTACAGGGCCGGGCTATGGCTACACCTTC.

The chain couples TRBV9 to TRBJ1-1; tentative D call: TRBD1 (6 bases). CDR1 is SGDLS and CDR2 is YYNGEE in the germline V gene. V lost 3 bases to trimming and J lost 3 bases, with 12 bases between them. The CDR3 covers 14 residues. The CDR3: CASSGAGAYTEAFF. The CDR3, as DNA: TGTGCCAGCAGCGGAGCGGGGGCGTACACTGAAGCTTTCTTT.

V usage is TRBV7-9 and J usage is TRBJ2-7; 7 bases fit TRBD2. Germline lookup yields CDR1 SEHNR and CDR2 FQNEAQ (reference sequence). J lost 2 bases, V lost 5 bases, and 9 bases had no gene match. This CDR3 contains 15 residues. The DNA of the CDR3 is TGTGCCAGCAGCCTCTCGCTGGCGGGGGCCTACGAGCAGTACTTC. Translation: CASSLSLAGAYEQYF. The full variable domain, its missing parts supplied by reference TRBV7-9 and TRBJ2-7, is DTGVSQNPRHKITKRGQNVTFRCDPISEHNRLYWYRQTLGQGPEFLTYFQNEAQLEKSRLLSDRFSAERPKGSFSTLEIQRTEQGDSAMYLCASSLSLAGAYEQYFGPGTRLTVT.

The chain is built from TRBV5-1 and TRBJ1-6; 7 nucleotides match TRBD1. Trimming at V came to 0 bases and at J to 0 bases, leaving 6 bases not matched to a gene. The CDR3 sequence is 18 residues long. Germline V gene data show CDR1 as SGHRS and CDR2 as YFSETQ. Here the CDR3 DNA reads TGCGCCAGCAGCTTGGCCGAGGACAGGAGCTCCTATAATTCACCCCTCCACTTT. Residues: CASSLAEDRSSYNSPLHF.

This clone was seen just once. This chain links TRBV7-9 with TRBJ1-2, with TRBD1 matching 7 bases. This CDR3 contains 13 residues. In germline, CDR1 is SEHNR, CDR2 FQNEAQ (reference sequence). V shed 4 bases, J shed 7 bases, and the junction held 6 bases outside the gene matches. The DNA of the CDR3 is TGTGCCAGCAGCTCATCACAGGGGAGTGGCTACACCTTC. Amino acids: CASSSSQGSGYTF.

The chain carries TRBV7-9 and TRBJ1-6, with no clear D. The germline CDR1 and CDR2 sequences are SEHNR and FQNEAQ (reference sequence). Trimming removed 2 bases from V and 8 bases from J, with 7 bases in between. CDR3 length equals 13 residues. This chain's CDR3 is CASSLRQDSPLHF. In DNA, the CDR3 is TGTGCCAGCAGCTTACGACAAGATTCACCCCTCCACTTT.

V gene TRBV5-4 combines with J gene TRBJ2-7; TRBD1 agrees at 7 bases. J lost 5 bases, V lost 2 bases, and 7 bases had no gene match. The V gene's germline CDR1 is SGHNT and CDR2 YYREEE (reference sequence). CDR3 length: 14 residues. The CDR3 region has the DNA TGTGCCAGCAGCTTACAGGGGAAGTGGAACGAGCAGTACTTC. It yields the protein CASSLQGKWNEQYF.

This chain links TRBV7-9 with TRBJ1-2; D unclear. V shed 5 bases and J shed 2 bases, with 21 bases lying between them. There are 17 residues in the CDR3. Germline CDR1 is SEHNR and CDR2 is FQNEAQ (reference sequence). The CDR3 reads CASSRGLGPGLNYGYTF. The CDR3 nucleotides are TGTGCCAGCAGCCGCGGGCTCGGGCCTGGACTAAACTATGGCTACACCTTC.